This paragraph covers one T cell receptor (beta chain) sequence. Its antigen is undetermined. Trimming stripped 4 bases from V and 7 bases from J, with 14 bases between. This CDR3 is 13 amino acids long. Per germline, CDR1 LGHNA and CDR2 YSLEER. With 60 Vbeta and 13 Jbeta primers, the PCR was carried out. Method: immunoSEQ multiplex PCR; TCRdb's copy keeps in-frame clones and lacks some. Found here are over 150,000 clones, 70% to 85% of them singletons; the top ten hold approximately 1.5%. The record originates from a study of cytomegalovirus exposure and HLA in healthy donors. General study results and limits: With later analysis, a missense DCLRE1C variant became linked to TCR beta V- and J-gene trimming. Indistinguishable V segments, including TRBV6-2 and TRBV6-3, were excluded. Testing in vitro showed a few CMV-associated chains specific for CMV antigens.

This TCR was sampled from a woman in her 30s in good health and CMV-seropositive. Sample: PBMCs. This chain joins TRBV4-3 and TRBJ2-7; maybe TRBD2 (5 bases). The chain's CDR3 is CASSPWVEGEQYF. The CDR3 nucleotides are TGCGCCAGCAGCCCGTGGGTCGAGGGAGAGCAGTACTTC.